One TCR beta chain is described in this entry. Its antigen is undetermined. The entry originates in a study of T cell responses to AZD1222 COVID-19 vaccine. The CDR3 is made up of 14 amino acids. The V and J ends lost 6 bases and 9 bases respectively, with 18 bases between them. Germline V lookup: CDR1 MNHEY, CDR2 SVGAGI. Data came from immunoSEQ multiplex PCR; TCRdb stores just in-frame clones and leaves some out. This table has some 120,000 clones, roughly nine tenths appearing once. Study findings and constraints: Repertoire sampling was restricted to post-peak T cell response timepoints.

Material: peripheral blood, obtained 28 days after the second AZD1222 dose. The V gene is TRBV6-5, the J gene TRBJ1-5, with no clear D. The TCR originated in an adult who received the AZD1222 COVID-19 vaccine. The CDR3 here is CASSPFTRGSPQHF. CDR3 DNA sequence: TGTGCCAGCAGCCCCTTTACGCGTGGGTCGCCCCAGCATTTT.